This T cell receptor beta chain appears in the sequencing data of a study of blood T cells in healthy people across ages. Study context: Roughly one uniquely barcoded beta molecule per two T cells was captured.

Primed by a sample-barcoded 5' primer and a J-beta primer mix, a second PCR proceeded for roughly 6 to 12 cycles. Each of the cDNA molecules was tagged by a template-switch adaptor with 12 random nucleotides. Using its own MiXCR run on the 5' RACE reads, TCRdb lists one record per CDR3 protein. Found here are around 970,000 distinct CDR3 sequences, around 54% of them singletons; the top ten hold roughly a fifth. Germline V lookup: CDR1 MDHEN, CDR2 SYDVKM. The germline V and J ends were trimmed by 5 bases and 8 bases, with 14 bases remaining between them. This CDR3 contains 13 residues. This clonotype came up a few times. Its antigen is currently unknown. Study findings and constraints: Per-million-T-cell TCR beta diversity fell roughly linearly with age. Because sorting was not performed, PBMCs prevented conclusive naive versus antigen-experienced comparison.

The sequence was collected from a woman in her sixties or seventies in good health. The V gene is TRBV28, the J gene TRBJ2-3; D is unresolved. Sequencing was performed on blood. The CDR3 here is CASSPPDLTTQYF. The DNA of the CDR3 is TGTGCCAGCAGTCCCCCCGATTTGACTACGCAGTATTTT.